This TCR beta chain was observed in a study of human T cells and chemical hapten exposure. TCRdb re-derived calls from the RACE reads in MiXCR, one entry per CDR3 protein. This sample carries fewer than 200,000 distinct CDR3 sequences, 28% of them seen once, and the ten largest clones take 2.1%. This clonotype was observed a handful of times. Trimming took 4 bases from V and 1 from J, leaving 12 bases between them. This CDR3 comprises 15 residues. Germline V gene sequence: CDR1 LGHDT, CDR2 YNNKEL (reference sequence). Stated time point: patch test 3, about 24 weeks after DPC sensitization. Specified treatment: therapeutic diphenylcyclopropenone sensitization with weekly scalp DPC.

The TCR was taken from a woman aged 18-35 years with alopecia areata. Some clones in this sample may be carry-over from other donors' samples. The specimen was whole blood, collected in connection with sensitization to the hapten diphenylcyclopropenone (DPC). This sequence joins TRBV3-1 and TRBJ2-3; D perhaps matches TRBD1 (5 bases). The CDR3 here is CASSRGIPGTDTQYF. The CDR3 DNA reads TGTGCCAGCAGCCGGGGCATTCCCGGCACAGATACGCAGTATTTT.